The 24 T cell receptor beta chains below all came from one sample that was sequenced in a study of blood T cell repertoires in COVID-19. The assay was immunoSEQ multiplex PCR, and TCRdb's table has in-frame clones only and misses some. The repertoire holds around 300,000 clones, with 90% as singletons. Sequencing was performed on peripheral blood. These receptors came from a woman aged 40 to 49 with COVID-19, enrolled during active disease.

The chain recombines TRBV5-1 with TRBJ1-2; weak D call: TRBD1 (5 bases). The CDR3 is 14 residues long. Germline CDR1 reads SGHRS; CDR2 reads YFSETQ. Trimming left V 0 bases short and J 8 bases short, with 14 bases between. CDR3 in amino acids: CASSLGGGADGYTF. CDR3 sequence (DNA): TGCGCCAGCAGCTTGGGAGGAGGGGCCGACGGCTACACCTTC.

This chain connects TRBV5-1 to TRBJ1-1; no firm D call. Germline CDR1 is SGHRS and CDR2 is YFSETQ. The CDR3 runs to 13 residues. V lost 4 bases, J lost 6 bases, and 13 bases lay in between. CDR3 protein: CASSEPNSAEAFF. The CDR3, as DNA: TGCGCCAGCAGCGAACCTAACAGTGCTGAAGCTTTCTTT. Drawing the rest from reference TRBV5-1 and TRBJ1-1, the complete variable domain is KAGVTQTPRYLIKTRGQQVTLSCSPISGHRSVSWYQQTPGQGLQFLFEYFSETQRNKGNFPGRFSGRQFSNSRSEMNVSTLELGDSALYLCASSEPNSAEAFFGQGTRLTVV.

This rearrangement joins TRBV6-1 to TRBJ2-7, with TRBD1 matching 8 bases. From germline, CDR1 is MNHNS and CDR2 SASEGT. Trimming at V came to 4 bases and at J to 0 bases, leaving 8 bases not matched to a gene. There are 16 residues in the CDR3. Here the CDR3 DNA reads TGTGCCAGCAGTGCCACCGCCGGACAGGGCTCCTACGAGCAGTACTTC. Its translation: CASSATAGQGSYEQYF.

The V call is TRBV5-4, the J call TRBJ1-1, with 9 positions matching TRBD1. The V and J ends lost 4 bases and 5 bases, in that order; junction bases with no gene match: 9. This CDR3 region has 15 residues. The V gene's germline CDR1 is SGHNT and CDR2 YYREEE (reference sequence). The CDR3 coding sequence is TGTGCCAGCAGCCTACCGGGACAGGGTGGAACTGAAGCTTTCTTT. This sequence encodes CASSLPGQGGTEAFF.

V usage is TRBV2 and J usage is TRBJ2-7; a possible D gene is TRBD2 (6 bases). The CDR3 sequence is 12 residues long. The V gene lost 8 bases and the J gene lost 5 bases, with 13 bases spanning the gap. CDR1 is SNHLY, CDR2 FYNNEI, per germline. The CDR3 sequence: CASSRGSNEQYF. The CDR3 DNA sequence: TGTGCCAGCTCGCGGGGTTCCAACGAGCAGTACTTC. The whole variable domain, remainder taken from reference TRBV2 and TRBJ2-7, is EPEVTQTPSHQVTQMGQEVILRCVPISNHLYFYWYRQILGQKVEFLVSFYNNEISEKSEIFDDQFSVERPDGSNFTLKIRSTKLEDSAMYFCASSRGSNEQYFGPGTRLTVT.

The chain employs TRBV6-2 or TRBV6-3 and TRBJ1-1; tentatively, D is TRBD1 (5 bases). Germline assignment: CDR1 MNHEY and CDR2 SVGEGT. The CDR3 has 17 residues. Trimming cost V 2 bases and J 4 bases, with 20 bases left between them. CDR3 region: CASSYPEGRLRGTEAFF. DNA for the CDR3: TGTGCCAGCAGTTACCCGGAGGGGAGATTACGGGGCACTGAAGCTTTCTTT.

DNA of the CDR3: TGCGCCAGCAGTTGGAGCAGCGGCGCGGGTGACAATGAGCAGTTCTTC. Translated: CASSWSSGAGDNEQFF. This chain links TRBV5-1 with TRBJ2-1; tentatively, D is TRBD2 (5 bases). Germline V gives CDR1 SGHRS, CDR2 YFSETQ. This CDR3 has 16 residues. Deletions cut 5 bases from V and 5 bases from J, with 20 bases between.

V is TRBV27 and J is TRBJ2-2; 7 nucleotides align to TRBD1. Germline CDR1 and CDR2: MNHEY and SMNVEV (reference sequence). The trim removed 6 bases at V and 6 bases at J, leaving 4 bases unmatched. This CDR3 has 13 residues. In DNA, the CDR3 is TGTGCCAGCAGCCAGGGGGAAGCCGGGGAGCTGTTTTTT. Translating it yields CASSQGEAGELFF.

This chain connects TRBV27 to TRBJ2-7; D may be TRBD1 (6 bases). V dropped 3 bases and J dropped 2 bases, with 8 bases sitting between them. The CDR3 loop spans 13 amino acids. Germline V gene sequence: CDR1 MNHEY, CDR2 SMNVEV (reference sequence). CDR3 residues: CASSFKGAYEQYF. The DNA of the CDR3 is TGTGCCAGCAGTTTTAAGGGGGCCTACGAGCAGTACTTC.

The chain recombines TRBV4-3 with TRBJ1-2; TRBD1 aligns across 9 bases. The V gene's germline CDR1 is LGHNA and CDR2 YSLEER. The length of the CDR3 is 18 residues. V lost 0 bases to trimming and J lost 8 bases; unmatched junction nucleotides: 16. The CDR3 here is CASSQETGQGRSVSGYTF. CDR3 DNA sequence: TGCGCCAGCAGCCAAGAAACGGGACAGGGTCGAAGTGTGAGCGGCTACACCTTC.

The sample holds one count of this clone. The chain recombines TRBV24-1 with TRBJ2-1; 7 bases fit TRBD2. In germline, CDR1 is KGHDR, CDR2 SFDVKD. CDR3 length: 13 amino acids. V shed 2 bases, J shed 10 bases, and the junction held 4 bases outside the gene matches. CDR3 sequence reads: CATSDYREEEQFF. CDR3 bases: TGTGCCACCAGTGATTATCGGGAGGAGGAGCAGTTCTTC.

The chain uses TRBV11-1 and TRBJ2-7; D uncertain. Trimming cost V 5 bases and J 3 bases, with 17 bases left between them. CDR1 SGHAT and CDR2 FQDESV come from the germline V gene (reference sequence). The CDR3 is made up of 15 amino acids. The DNA for the CDR3 is TGTGCCAGCAGCCAAAACCCGTTGGGCAGCTACGAGCAGTACTTC. Translating it yields CASSQNPLGSYEQYF.

CDR3: CASRERNTGELFF. The DNA of the CDR3 is TGTGCCAGCAGAGAGCGGAACACCGGGGAGCTGTTTTTT. The rearrangement joins TRBV2 to TRBJ2-2; no definite D call. This CDR3 has 13 residues. Trimming took off 6 bases at V and 1 base at J, with 6 bases between the two ends. Germline assignment: CDR1 SNHLY and CDR2 FYNNEI.

This chain links TRBV7-2 with TRBJ1-1, with a possible D match to TRBD1 (5 bases). CDR3 size: 14 residues. Germline CDR1 and CDR2: SGHTA and FQGNSA. Trimming shortened V by 2 bases and J by 3 bases, and 10 bases separated the two germline ends. The CDR3 protein is CASSLYGADTEAFF. CDR3 DNA: TGTGCCAGCAGCTTATATGGGGCCGACACTGAAGCTTTCTTT.

This sequence joins TRBV7-2 and TRBJ1-5; D unclear. The length of the CDR3 is 14 residues. CDR1 and CDR2 (germline): SGHTA, FQGNSA. Trimming removed 2 bases at V and 7 bases at J, with 12 bases between. CDR3 bases: TGTGCCAGCAGCTTAAGTCCGGGAGGGCAGCCCCAGCATTTT. Translated: CASSLSPGGQPQHF.

The chain carries TRBV7-8 and TRBJ1-2; D unclear. Trimming stripped 0 bases from V and 0 bases from J, with 14 bases between. CDR3 size: 17 residues. The germline V gene encodes CDR1 SGHVS and CDR2 FQNEAQ. CDR3 sequence: CASSLAVILAANYGYTF. The CDR3 DNA follows: TGTGCCAGCAGCTTAGCGGTCATTTTGGCAGCTAACTATGGCTACACCTTC.

The sample holds a few counts of this clone. The V and J genes are TRBV5-6 and TRBJ1-2; D uncertain. The germline gives CDR1 SGHDT, CDR2 YYEEEE. V was pared by 5 bases and J by 6 bases, with 17 bases between. CDR3 length: 14 amino acids. The CDR3 sequence is CASSAPPLSDGYTF. The CDR3 DNA reads as TGTGCCAGCAGTGCCCCCCCTTTGAGTGATGGCTACACCTTC.

The genes are TRBV4-1 and TRBJ2-3, with D tentatively TRBD1 (5 bases). This CDR3 has 13 amino acids. Between the trimmed V and J ends, which lost 3 bases and 6 bases, there was a span of 10 bases. In germline, CDR1 is MGHRA, CDR2 YSYEKL. CDR3 region: CASSHRDSDTQYF. CDR3 nucleotides: TGCGCCAGCAGCCACCGAGACAGTGATACGCAGTATTTT.

This chain connects TRBV9 to TRBJ2-3; D remains unclear. There are 16 residues in the CDR3. Per germline, CDR1 SGDLS and CDR2 YYNGEE. Trimming removed 0 bases at V and 0 bases at J, with 11 bases between. The CDR3 sequence is CASSVGSHSSTDTQYF. In DNA, the CDR3 is TGTGCCAGCAGCGTAGGGTCACACAGTAGCACAGATACGCAGTATTTT.

In this sample, this clone turned up once. The chain combines TRBV9 with TRBJ1-2, with no clear D. This CDR3 is 13 amino acids long. Trimming shortened V by 2 bases and J by 5 bases, and 10 bases separated the two germline ends. Germline assignment: CDR1 SGDLS and CDR2 YYNGEE. The CDR3: CASSVGVGYGYTF. The CDR3 DNA sequence: TGTGCCAGCAGCGTCGGGGTGGGATATGGCTACACCTTC.

This chain connects TRBV28 to TRBJ1-3, with D perhaps matching TRBD1 (5 bases). Trimming left V 0 bases short and J 0 bases short, with 9 bases between. The CDR3 covers 16 residues. From germline, CDR1 is MDHEN and CDR2 SYDVKM. The CDR3, as DNA: TGTGCCAGCAGTTTATGGGGGCGGTTCTCTGGAAACACCATATATTTT. It yields the protein CASSLWGRFSGNTIYF.

The genes are TRBV9 and TRBJ2-2; a possible D gene is TRBD2 (6 bases). This CDR3 has 15 residues. Trimming pared 4 bases from V and 4 bases from J, leaving 14 bases between. Germline V gene data show CDR1 as SGDLS and CDR2 as YYNGEE. CDR3 DNA: TGTGCCAGCAGCTCGTCTAGCGTGAGCACCGGGGAGCTGTTTTTT. Translated, it gives CASSSSSVSTGELFF.

The V call is TRBV4-1, the J call TRBJ2-5; 12 bases match TRBD2. In germline, CDR1 is MGHRA, CDR2 YSYEKL. The CDR3 is 19 residues long. V lost 0 bases, J lost 5 bases, and 13 bases stayed unmatched. The CDR3 nucleotides read TGCGCCAGCAGCCAAGAATGGCTAGCGGGAGGGCCGGCCCGGGAGACCCAGTACTTC. It codes for CASSQEWLAGGPARETQYF.

This chain links TRBV28 with TRBJ1-2; 9 bases fit TRBD1. V shed 11 bases and J 3 bases; nucleotides not matched to a gene: 13. The CDR3 loop spans 15 amino acids. In germline, CDR1 is MDHEN, CDR2 SYDVKM. In nucleotides, the CDR3 is TGTGCCTCCTCAAACTACAGGGGGCGGTACTATGGCTACACCTTC. Its protein product is CASSNYRGRYYGYTF.